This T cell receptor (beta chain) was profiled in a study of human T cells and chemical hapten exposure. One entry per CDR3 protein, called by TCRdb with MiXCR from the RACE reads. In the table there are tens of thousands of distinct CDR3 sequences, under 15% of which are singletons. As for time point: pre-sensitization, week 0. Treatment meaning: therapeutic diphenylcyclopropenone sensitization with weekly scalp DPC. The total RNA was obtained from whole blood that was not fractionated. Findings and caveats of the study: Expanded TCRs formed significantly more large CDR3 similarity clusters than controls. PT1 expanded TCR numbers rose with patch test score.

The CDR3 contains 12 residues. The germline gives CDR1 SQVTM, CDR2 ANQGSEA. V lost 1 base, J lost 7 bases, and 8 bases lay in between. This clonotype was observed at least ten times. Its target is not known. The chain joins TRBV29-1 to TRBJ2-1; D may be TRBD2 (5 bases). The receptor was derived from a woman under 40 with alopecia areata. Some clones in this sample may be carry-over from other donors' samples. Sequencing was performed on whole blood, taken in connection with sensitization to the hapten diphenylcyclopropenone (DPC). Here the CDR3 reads CSVEGTLNEQFF. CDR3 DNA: TGCAGCGTTGAAGGGACTTTGAATGAGCAGTTCTTC.